The 9 T cell receptor beta chains below all came from one sample that was sequenced in a study of shared clonotypes between healthy human individuals. Libraries were prepared by immunoSEQ multiplex PCR; TCRdb keeps only in-frame clonotypes and omits some of them. The profile shows 730,000 or so clones, approximately 75% of them singletons. Sequencing used memory CD4+ T cells sorted from blood. Subset described: CD45RA-negative fraction. All receptors come from a woman in her thirties in good health.

Worth noting for this clone: Other DNA sequences of this sample code for an identical CDR3. CDR3 sequence reads: CASRGQNQETQYF. The DNA for the CDR3 is TGTGCCAGCAGAGGACAGAACCAAGAGACCCAGTACTTC. This chain links TRBV28 with TRBJ2-5; D possibly corresponds to TRBD1 (6 bases). This CDR3 is 13 amino acids long. Germline V lookup: CDR1 MDHEN, CDR2 SYDVKM. Trimming shortened V by 6 bases and J by 0 bases, and 8 bases separated the two germline ends.

The chain recombines TRBV5-1 with TRBJ2-7; TRBD1 matches at 9 bases. The ends lost 3 bases at V and 3 bases at J; junction bases unmatched: 7. The germline CDR1 and CDR2 sequences are SGHRS and YFSETQ. CDR3 length equals 15 residues. CDR3 protein: CASSWTGAIGYEQYF. The CDR3 nucleotides read TGCGCCAGCAGCTGGACAGGGGCTATCGGCTACGAGCAGTACTTC.

V and J are TRBV6-1 and TRBJ2-2; 10 bases map to TRBD2. V lost 1 base, J lost 8 bases, and 10 bases stayed unmatched. The germline V gene has CDR1 MNHNS and CDR2 SASEGT. This CDR3 has 17 amino acids. The CDR3 protein is CASSEGRLAGVAGELFF. In nucleotides, the CDR3 is TGTGCCAGCAGTGAAGGTCGTCTAGCGGGAGTGGCGGGGGAGCTGTTTTTT.

This clone appeared once. V gene TRBV10-3 combines with J gene TRBJ2-7, with D uncertain. Trimming cost V 2 bases and J 3 bases, with 11 bases left between them. Germline V gene sequence: CDR1 ENHRY, CDR2 SYGVKD. The CDR3 extends over 14 amino acids. As DNA, the CDR3 is TGTGCCATCAGTGAGGAAATCCACTTCTACGAGCAGTACTTC. This sequence encodes CAISEEIHFYEQYF.

The genes are TRBV5-1 and TRBJ1-3; 9 bases are a match to TRBD1. This CDR3 is 17 amino acids long. From germline, CDR1 is SGHRS and CDR2 YFSETQ. V trimming: 0 bases; J trimming: 4 bases; junction bases outside the gene matches: 8. The CDR3 loop reads CASSLEPGQGAGNTIYF. The CDR3 coding sequence is TGCGCCAGCAGCTTGGAACCGGGACAGGGAGCCGGAAACACCATATATTTT.

This clone was counted between two and nine times. This chain joins TRBV29-1 and TRBJ2-5; D is undetermined. The germline V gene encodes CDR1 SQVTM and CDR2 ANQGSEA. This CDR3 has 14 residues. Between the trimmed V and J ends, which lost 4 bases and 7 bases, there was a span of 19 bases. The CDR3 loop is CSVAKSIRNPTQYF. DNA of the CDR3: TGCAGCGTTGCGAAGAGTATTAGGAACCCGACCCAGTACTTC.

The chain recombines TRBV4-1 with TRBJ2-3, with D unclear. The CDR3 is 16 residues long. V was trimmed by 1 base and J by 4 bases, leaving 15 bases between them. Germline CDR1 is MGHRA and CDR2 is YSYEKL. The CDR3 is CASSQGSHDPADTQYF. The CDR3 DNA follows: TGCGCCAGCAGCCAAGGTTCCCACGACCCCGCAGATACGCAGTATTTT.

V is TRBV19 and J is TRBJ1-1; weak D call: TRBD1 (5 bases). Trimming cost V 3 bases and J 1 base, with 18 bases left between them. Looked up from germline, CDR1 is LNHDA and CDR2 is SQIVND (reference sequence). This CDR3 has 17 residues. CDR3 nucleotides: TGTGCCAGTAGTATGCTACTCTTGAGGGGTAGGAACACTGAAGCTTTCTTT. This translates into CASSMLLLRGRNTEAFF.

V and J are TRBV5-8 and TRBJ2-1; no definite D call. Trimming pared 0 bases from V and 8 bases from J, leaving 15 bases between. The germline V gene encodes CDR1 SGHTS and CDR2 YDEGEE. The CDR3 runs to 15 residues. The CDR3 DNA sequence: TGTGCCAGCAGCTTGGGCGGTCTTAGAAACGATGAGCAGTTCTTC. This codes for CASSLGGLRNDEQFF.